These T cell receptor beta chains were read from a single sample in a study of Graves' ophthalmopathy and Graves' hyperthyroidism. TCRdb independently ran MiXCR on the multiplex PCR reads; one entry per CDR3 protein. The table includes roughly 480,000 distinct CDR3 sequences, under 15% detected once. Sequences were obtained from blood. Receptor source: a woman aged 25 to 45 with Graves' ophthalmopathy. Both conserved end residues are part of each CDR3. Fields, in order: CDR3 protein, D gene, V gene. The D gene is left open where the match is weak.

CDR3: CASSRSGTEAFF
D: .
V: TRBV6-1

CDR3: CSARRQGAHYGYTF
D: TRBD1
V: TRBV20-1

CDR3: CASSLQTGSYEQYF
D: .
V: TRBV6-5

CDR3: CASSSRGYTEAFF
D: .
V: TRBV28

CDR3: CASSLGGGVPAFF
D: .
V: TRBV12-3/TRBV12-4

CDR3: CASQNGGQIYEQYF
D: TRBD1
V: TRBV6-1

CDR3: CASSESGLSYEQYF
D: .
V: TRBV6-1

CDR3: CASSSPGTGRQETQYF
D: TRBD1
V: TRBV6-1

CDR3: CSARPGGSGAGETQYF
D: TRBD1
V: TRBV20-1

CDR3: CASSAYLTEAFF
D: .
V: TRBV9

CDR3: CASSYSPGLHGELFF
D: .
V: TRBV6-5

CDR3: CASSYPLGQWDSNQPQHF
D: .
V: TRBV6-2/TRBV6-3

CDR3: CATSREQENYGYTF
D: .
V: TRBV15

CDR3: CAWSVGTNTDTQYF
D: .
V: TRBV30

CDR3: CASSQADGGGARETQYF
D: TRBD2
V: TRBV4-1

CDR3: CAVFDRGAVNQPQHF
D: TRBD1
V: TRBV19

CDR3: CASSLEGTGASNTEAFF
D: TRBD1
V: TRBV7-9

CDR3: CASSPVGDSGANVLTF
D: .
V: TRBV27

CDR3: CASSLGAENYGYTF
D: .
V: TRBV12-3/TRBV12-4

CDR3: CSARVGDRGLGLAGESIQYF
D: .
V: TRBV20-1

CDR3: CSAGPHVNYGYTF
D: .
V: TRBV20-1

CDR3: CASSGRDGSTEAFF
D: .
V: TRBV6-1

CDR3: CASSFEVNTGELFF
D: .
V: TRBV27

CDR3: CATSRAVENTGELFF
D: .
V: TRBV15

CDR3: CASRPQPGQGANQPQHF
D: TRBD1
V: TRBV28

CDR3: CASRTLGMVGNTIYF
D: .
V: TRBV6-2/TRBV6-3

CDR3: CASKGNLYEQYF
D: .
V: TRBV27

CDR3: CASSVVPGIDTEAFF
D: .
V: TRBV9

CDR3: CASSSSRGTGQNIQYF
D: TRBD1
V: TRBV18

CDR3: CASSLFLGQLNEQYF
D: TRBD1
V: TRBV12-3/TRBV12-4

CDR3: CASSQAGLTSSYEQYF
D: .
V: TRBV4-1

CDR3: CSAPRGNTIYF
D: .
V: TRBV20-1

CDR3: CASSPWDQETQYF
D: .
V: TRBV7-9

CDR3: CASSEAQGSVGSPLHF
D: .
V: TRBV6-1

CDR3: CASSSTQGVNQPQHF
D: .
V: TRBV2

CDR3: CASSGEQGPNSPLHF
D: TRBD1
V: TRBV9

CDR3: CASSSTGQGARNQPQHF
D: TRBD1
V: TRBV28

CDR3: CASSPRWGRSSNQPLHF
D: .
V: TRBV12-3/TRBV12-4

CDR3: CASSLGPTRSTGAPGELFF
D: TRBD1
V: TRBV13

CDR3: CASSVGDRETGELFF
D: TRBD1
V: TRBV25-1

CDR3: CASSYSRSQKTQYF
D: .
V: TRBV6-5

CDR3: CASSPGTSGSGEQYF
D: TRBD2
V: TRBV6-1

CDR3: CASSSTSGYTGELFF
D: TRBD2
V: TRBV27

CDR3: CSARDIARQSLQYGYTF
D: .
V: TRBV20-1

CDR3: CASSTRGRPYGYTF
D: TRBD1
V: TRBV13

CDR3: CASSATGDSNQPQHF
D: .
V: TRBV5-1

CDR3: CASSRWVINTDTQYF
D: .
V: TRBV5-1

CDR3: CASSVRQGPGANVLTF
D: TRBD1
V: TRBV28

CDR3: CASSSLGGGGYGTEAFF
D: .
V: TRBV28

CDR3: CASSSRQVLMNTEAFF
D: .
V: TRBV6-1

CDR3: CASRKRTGDLNTEAFF
D: TRBD1
V: TRBV19